The present entry profiles one T cell receptor (beta chain) with its context. Its antigen remains undetermined. The record has no base qualities; no much larger clone is one base away. The CDR1 and CDR2 encoded by the germline V gene are MDHEN and SYDVKM. The CDR3 covers 14 residues, taking in both the cysteine and the phenylalanine. The DNA shown is the 42-base CDR3, in frame from base 1. V is cut by 4 bases and J by 9 bases, and the space between the germline ends is 16 bases. Without any cell sorting, total RNA and DNA were co-extracted from approximately 20-30 mg of bulk tissue using the AllPrep DNA/RNA mini kit. Surgical resection was performed in China between late 2015 and early 2016 on about five patients with histopathologically diagnosed primary liver carcinoma. Patients had chronic HBV infection and were treatment-naive at sampling. Fresh tumor and adjacent tissue pieces were bisected, with one half stored in RNAlater at -80 degrees C and the other half sent for histology.

This entry comes from a study of tumor-infiltrating lymphocytes in primary liver carcinoma (TCRdb year 2017). At the level of the whole study: The five patients, three men and two women aged 30 to 69 years, had hepatocellular carcinoma (four) or combined HCC and intrahepatic cholangiocarcinoma (one). The five patients had tumors staged T1-T3 N0M0, with maximum diameters ranging from 4.2 to 10 cm. Each sample produced about 3.5 to 7.13 million productive TCRbeta reads, and read depth showed no significant difference between tissue types. For each liver tumor, the study sampled five regions along with adjacent normal tissue and blood, and applied TCRbeta repertoire sequencing, expression microarrays and whole-exome sequencing. A total of around 35 specimens from 5 patients, comprising 25 or so tumor regions, 5 adjacent noncancerous liver tissues and 5 peripheral blood samples, were covered by TCRbeta repertoire sequencing. Reproducibility between technical replicate repertoires was high, with correlation coefficients above 0.95 and mean shared-clone rates about 0.89.

Paper-wide results and their limitations: The top 250 clones accounted for a significantly greater share of the repertoire in tumors than in blood (p = 0.039). Pairs of tumor regions showed greater repertoire overlap (mean around 36%) than tumor-adjacent pairs (roughly 17%) or tumor-blood pairs (about 14%), which is consistent with antigen-driven expansion. Comparison of CD4+ and CD8+ T cell repertoires was precluded by the use of bulk unsorted samples. The study included only a few patients, and the authors note findings should be validated in a larger study. Because only the TCR beta chain was sequenced and unpaired alpha chains were not captured, true repertoire diversity is likely underestimated.

Using a constant-region primer and ProtoScript II reverse transcriptase, TCRbeta-specific cDNA was reverse-transcribed from 500 ng total RNA. The TCRbeta libraries were prepared through three rounds of nested multiplex PCR following a slightly modified ARM-PCR procedure. Multiplex TRBV1-TRBV30 forward primers and a Cbeta reverse primer were used in the first two PCR rounds, each of which was run for approximately 11 cycles. A final 25-cycle PCR with Deep VentR polymerase added sample barcodes and Illumina adapters. Before sequencing, amplicons between 200 and 500 bp were purified from gel using a QIAquick gel extraction kit. An Illumina HiSeq 2500 was used to sequence the TCRbeta amplicons with 250-bp paired-end reads. In the paper's pipeline: Trimmomatic v0.33 was used to quality-trim the reads, and FLASH v1.2.11 was used to merge paired reads so that full CDR3 sequences could be recovered. MiGEC v1.2.1b assigned V, D and J germline segments to the rearranged TCRbeta sequences. Clonotype statistics, along with Shannon-Wiener diversity indices, were calculated using VDJtools v1.0.0. Except for diversity analysis, only each sample's 250 most abundant clonotypes were used in subsequent analyses to reduce sampling bias. TCRdb cleaned the public reads at Q25 with fastp, built clones with MiXCR and kept in-frame beta chains. Records with the same CDR3 protein are collapsed into one entry carrying the most frequent genes and DNA. V and J calls and clone size were set by TCRdb, not the authors. Here the sample has some 95,000 distinct CDR3 sequences; about 73% occur a single time. Around 30% of the sample is held by the ten biggest clonotypes.

Sequencing input: tumor-adjacent normal liver tissue. This receptor was taken from a man between 40 and 49 years old with primary liver carcinoma and hepatitis B virus infection. The rearrangement combines TRBV28 with TRBJ2-1; no D gene can be assigned with confidence. The sequenced DNA is TGTGCCAGCAGTTCCATCCTCGACTGGGGTGAGCAGTTCTTC. Protein translation: CASSSILDWGEQFF.